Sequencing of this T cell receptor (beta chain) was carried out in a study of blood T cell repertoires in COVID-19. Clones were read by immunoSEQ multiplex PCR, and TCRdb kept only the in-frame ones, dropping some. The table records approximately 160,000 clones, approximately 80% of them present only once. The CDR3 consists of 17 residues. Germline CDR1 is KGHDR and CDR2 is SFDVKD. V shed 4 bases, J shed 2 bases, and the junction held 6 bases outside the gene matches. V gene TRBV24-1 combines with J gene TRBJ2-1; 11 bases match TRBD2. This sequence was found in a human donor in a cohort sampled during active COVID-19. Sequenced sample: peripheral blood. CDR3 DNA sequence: TGTGCCACCAGTGACGGGAAGGGACTAGCGGCCTACAATGAGCAGTTCTTC. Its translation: CATSDGKGLAAYNEQFF.